The clone carrying this T cell receptor beta chain appeared a few times. These data belong to a study of blood T cell repertoires in COVID-19. Turning to the study itself: Samples taken during acute and convalescent COVID-19 were collected in the United States, Italy and Spain. In each case, the material was cDNA or gDNA derived from T cells, B-cell-depleted T cells, or PBMCs.

Trimming took 8 bases from V and 3 from J; bases not matched to a gene: 16. Germline values: CDR1 SEHNR, CDR2 FQNEAQ (reference sequence). The CDR3 has 16 residues. The data were produced by immunoSEQ multiplex PCR, yet TCRdb's version contains in-frame clones alone and is incomplete. The sample carries fewer than 350,000 clones, approximately 90% recorded once. Enrolled through a virtual design, the participants were between about 18 and 89 years of age and came from 24 US areas. Recovered Cohort 3 donors showed two negative PCRs, clearance, or symptom resolution. J is TRBJ2-7 and V is TRBV7-9; 7 bases match TRBD2. The material sequenced was PBMCs or T cells enriched from blood (not recorded which). The sequence was obtained from a woman between 40 and 50 years old who had recovered from COVID-19. The CDR3: CASHAGDLSLSYEQYF. The CDR3 bases are TGTGCCAGCCATGCGGGGGATCTCAGTTTAAGCTACGAGCAGTACTTC. Full variable domain (remainder filled in from reference TRBV7-9 and TRBJ2-7): DTGVSQNPRHKITKRGQNVTFRCDPISEHNRLYWYRQTLGQGPEFLTYFQNEAQLEKSRLLSDRFSAERPKGSFSTLEIQRTEQGDSAMYLCASHAGDLSLSYEQYFGPGTRLTVT.